This T cell receptor beta chain was captured in a study of glioma-infiltrating T cells after dendritic cell vaccination. The V gene's germline CDR1 is SQVTM and CDR2 ANQGSEA. V lost 7 bases and J lost 5, with 8 bases in between. The CDR3 loop spans 11 amino acids. Profiled with immunoSEQ multiplex PCR; TCRdb holds only in-frame clones, not every one. Of just under 85,000 clones listed, about 87% were seen once; the top ten hold 3.2%. Sequenced here: blood, sampled before dendritic cell vaccination. The chain carries TRBV29-1 and TRBJ2-2, with D tentatively TRBD1 (6 bases). The sequence came from a human donor with glioblastoma. The CDR3 DNA sequence: TGCAGCGCCAGGGGTACCGGGGAGCTGTTTTTT. Translated: CSARGTGELFF.